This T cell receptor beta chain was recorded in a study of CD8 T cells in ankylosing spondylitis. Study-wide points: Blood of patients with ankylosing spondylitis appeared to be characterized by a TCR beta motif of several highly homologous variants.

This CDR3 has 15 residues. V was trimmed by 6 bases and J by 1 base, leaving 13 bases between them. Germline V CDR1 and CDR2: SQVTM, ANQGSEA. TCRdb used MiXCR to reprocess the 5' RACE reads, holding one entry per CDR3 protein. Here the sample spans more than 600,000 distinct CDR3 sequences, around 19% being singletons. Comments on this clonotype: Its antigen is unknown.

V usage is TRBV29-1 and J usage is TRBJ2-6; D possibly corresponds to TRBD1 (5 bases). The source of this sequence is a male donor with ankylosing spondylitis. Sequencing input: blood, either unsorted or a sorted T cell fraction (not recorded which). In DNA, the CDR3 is TGCAGCGTAGTTCAGGGTTTGTCTGGGGCCAACGTCCTGACTTTC. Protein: CSVVQGLSGANVLTF. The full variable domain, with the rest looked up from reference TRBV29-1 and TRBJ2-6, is SAVISQKPSRDICQRGTSLTIQCQVDSQVTMMFWYRQQPGQSLTLIATANQGSEATYESGFVIDKFPISRPNLTFSTLTVSNMSPEDSSIYLCSVVQGLSGANVLTFGAGSRLTVL.